In this sample, the clone carrying this T cell receptor (beta chain) turned up a few times. Its cognate antigen is unknown. Regarding time point: patch test 1, 2 weeks after DPC sensitization. Treatment given: therapeutic diphenylcyclopropenone sensitization with weekly scalp DPC. The authors extracted total RNA from unfractionated whole blood. This CDR3 comprises 14 residues. Germline CDR1 MNHEY, CDR2 SVGEGT. The V end lost 6 bases, the J end lost 6 bases, and 14 bases lay between the germline ends. The data derive from a study of human T cells and chemical hapten exposure. Findings and limits, study-wide: Expanded TCRs were compared with controls, and the expanded TCRs formed significantly more large CDR3 similarity clusters. High-frequency TCRs, those above 1 in 1000, stayed the same after DPC sensitization.

As the library was built, unique molecular identifiers were attached to individual cDNA molecules. Methods used by the authors: Approximately 100,000 TCRs per sample was the median, with a range of roughly 23,224 to 690,600. MiXCR was run by TCRdb on the RACE reads, yielding one entry per CDR3 protein. These V and J calls rely on TCRdb rather than the paper's analysis. In the table there are 30,000 to 40,000 distinct CDR3 sequences, around 6.8% of which are singletons. The chain combines TRBV6-2 or TRBV6-3 with TRBJ2-2; D is ambiguous. The TCR sequence derives from a woman in her 30s with alopecia areata. Some clones in this sample may be carry-over from other donors' samples. Material: whole blood, obtained in connection with sensitization to the hapten diphenylcyclopropenone (DPC). This CDR3 is CASRGSAKAGELFF. The CDR3, as DNA: TGTGCCAGCAGGGGATCCGCGAAGGCCGGGGAGCTGTTTTTT.